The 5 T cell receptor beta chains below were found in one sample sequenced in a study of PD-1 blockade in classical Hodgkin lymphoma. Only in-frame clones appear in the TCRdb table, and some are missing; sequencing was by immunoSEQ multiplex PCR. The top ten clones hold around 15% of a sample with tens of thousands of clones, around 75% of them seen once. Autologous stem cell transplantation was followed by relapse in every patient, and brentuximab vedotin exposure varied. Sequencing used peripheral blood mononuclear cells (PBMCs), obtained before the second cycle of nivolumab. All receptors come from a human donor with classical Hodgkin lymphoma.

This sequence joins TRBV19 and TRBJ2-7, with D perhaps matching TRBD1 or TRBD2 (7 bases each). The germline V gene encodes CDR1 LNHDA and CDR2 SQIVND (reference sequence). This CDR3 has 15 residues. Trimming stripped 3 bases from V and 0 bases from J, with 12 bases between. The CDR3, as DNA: TGTGCCAGTAGTATCAGGGGGGGTGACTCCTACGAGCAGTACTTC. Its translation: CASSIRGGDSYEQYF.

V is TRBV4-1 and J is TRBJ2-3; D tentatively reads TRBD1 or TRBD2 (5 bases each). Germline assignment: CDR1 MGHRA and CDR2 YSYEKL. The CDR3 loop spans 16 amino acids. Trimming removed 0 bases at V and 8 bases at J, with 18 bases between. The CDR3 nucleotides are TGCGCCAGCAGCCAAGATAGGGGACCCGCGCAGGGTACGCAGTATTTT. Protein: CASSQDRGPAQGTQYF.

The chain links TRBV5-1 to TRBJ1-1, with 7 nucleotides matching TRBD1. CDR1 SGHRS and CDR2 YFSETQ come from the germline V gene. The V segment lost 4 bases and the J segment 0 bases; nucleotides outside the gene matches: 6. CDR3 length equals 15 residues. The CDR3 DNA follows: TGCGCCAGCAGCCGGACAGGAGTCATGAACACTGAAGCTTTCTTT. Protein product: CASSRTGVMNTEAFF.

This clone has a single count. DNA of the CDR3: TGTGCCAGCAGCACTAATCCGGGGTACAATGAGCAGTTCTTC. Protein product: CASSTNPGYNEQFF. This sequence joins TRBV6-1 and TRBJ2-1; D is possibly TRBD2 (5 bases). The CDR3 loop spans 14 amino acids. Trimming took off 6 bases at V and 4 bases at J, with 13 bases between the two ends. Germline V CDR1 and CDR2: MNHNS, SASEGT.

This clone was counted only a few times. The CDR3 sequence is CASSELNSHTQYF. For the CDR3, the DNA is TGCGCCAGCAGTGAGTTAAACAGTCATACGCAGTATTTT. This chain links TRBV10-1 with TRBJ2-3; D gene uncertain. The CDR3 length is 13 residues. The germline V gene has CDR1 WNHNN and CDR2 SYGVQD (reference sequence). The V and J ends lost 1 base and 7 bases respectively, with 9 bases between them.